The clone carrying this T cell receptor beta chain was observed a few times. The sample belongs to a study of blood T cell repertoires in COVID-19. About the study: Specimens from acute and convalescent COVID-19 originated in the United States, Italy and Spain. T cells, B-cell-depleted T cells, or PBMCs supplied cDNA or gDNA.

In the authors' methods: The authors estimated nucleated cell counts from reference gene primer amplification. Profiled with immunoSEQ multiplex PCR; TCRdb holds only in-frame clones, not every one. V and J calls and clone size come straight from that table; D and trimming were deduced from the DNA. This table holds some 42,000 clones, about nine tenths found once. The source of this sequence is a human donor in a cohort sampled during active COVID-19. Sequencing input: peripheral blood.

In DNA form, the CDR3 reads TGTGCCAGCAGGACGGGACTGATCGGGGAGCAGTACTTC. It specifies CASRTGLIGEQYF. The V gene is TRBV6-5, the J gene TRBJ2-7, with D perhaps matching TRBD2 (6 bases). Between the trimmed V and J ends, which lost 6 bases and 7 bases, there was a span of 16 bases. Germline-derived CDR1 and CDR2 are MNHEY and SVGAGI. The CDR3 has 13 residues.